This T cell receptor beta chain is drawn from a study of cytomegalovirus exposure and HLA in healthy donors. The PCR used 60 Vbeta and 13 Jbeta primers. The method was immunoSEQ multiplex PCR; TCRdb's version includes in-frame clones alone and lacks a portion of them. The repertoire consists of about 100,000 clones, with 75% to 80% occurring once and the leading ten covering around 6.1%. Trimming cost V 4 bases and J 8 bases, with 11 bases left between them. This CDR3 contains 13 residues. From germline, CDR1 is MGHRA and CDR2 YSYEKL. This sequence originates from a man aged 60 to 75 in good health and CMV-seropositive. Sample: PBMCs. The chain uses TRBV4-1 and TRBJ1-4; possible D gene TRBD1, 5 bases. CDR3: CASSPSGGEKLFF. Here the CDR3 DNA reads TGCGCCAGCAGCCCCTCCGGGGGGGAAAAACTGTTTTTT.